This T cell receptor beta chain was obtained from a study of OX40 agonist ivuxolimab in advanced cancers. Study at large: The patients received ivuxolimab by intravenous route every 2 weeks at 0.01 to 10 mg/kg. Subjects had a mean age of around 60 years, with a range of 23 to 79; around 84% were male.

General study points: CD8+ T cells were the subset that, on average, had more expanded clones than CD4+.

Worth noting for this clone: What it binds is unknown.

The CDR3 is made up of 11 amino acids. In germline, CDR1 is MNHEY, CDR2 SMNVEV (reference sequence). Trimming took 6 bases from V and 7 from J, leaving 10 bases between them. Clones were sequenced by immunoSEQ multiplex PCR, and TCRdb holds only the in-frame ones, with some missing. The table includes around 86,000 clones, just over 90% detected once. The clonotype was recovered from an adult with an advanced solid tumor such as melanoma, head and neck, liver or kidney cancer. The chain is built from TRBV27 and TRBJ2-7; D call uncertain. The sequencing here drew on CD4+ or CD8+ T cells sorted from blood, taken in a trial of the OX40 agonist ivuxolimab. The CDR3 is CASSSTWEQYF. The DNA of the CDR3 is TGTGCCAGCAGCTCGACATGGGAGCAGTACTTC.